This TCR beta chain originates from a study of shared clonotypes between healthy human individuals. Several immunoSEQ plates received, in even portions, the genomic DNA of each subset. This table comes from immunoSEQ multiplex PCR, and its TCRdb copy is limited to in-frame clones, with some not included. The table lists some 490,000 clones, over 70% of them singletons. Germline V gene data show CDR1 as SGHAT and CDR2 as FQNNGV. The germline V and J ends were trimmed by 6 bases and 4 bases, with 11 bases remaining between them. The CDR3 length is 13 residues. The healthy adult donors were HIV-negative and reported no recent acute infections or vaccinations.

V and J are TRBV11-2 and TRBJ2-3, with D perhaps matching TRBD1 (6 bases). Sequenced material: PBMCs. The receptor was isolated from a middle-aged woman in good health. Some clones in this sample may be carry-over from other donors' samples. CDR3 bases: TGTGCCAGCAGTCCACAGGGCGCAGATACGCAGTATTTT. Protein product: CASSPQGADTQYF. Drawing the rest from reference TRBV11-2 and TRBJ2-3, the complete variable domain is EAGVAQSPRYKIIEKRQSVAFWCNPISGHATLYWYQQILGQGPKLLIQFQNNGVVDDSQLPKDRFSAERLKGVDSTLKIQPAKLEDSAVYLCASSPQGADTQYFGPGTRLTVL.